Listed below are T cell receptor beta chains from one sample, sequenced in a study of blood T cell repertoires in COVID-19. The assay was immunoSEQ multiplex PCR, and TCRdb's table has in-frame clones only and misses some. The sample records tens of thousands of clones, 70% to 90% being singletons. Sequenced sample: peripheral blood. The receptors derive from a man aged 65-85 years with acute or convalescent COVID-19. Each CDR3 is given with its conserved first and last residue. The D gene is left open where the match is weak. Expanded clones are given a class, and other clones once, few, many or no size at all.

d_call	v_call	j_call	clone_size	cdr3_nt	cdr3_aa
NA	TRBV3-1/TRBV3-2	TRBJ1-2	NA	TGTGCCAGCAGCCCCACGGGGGAAGGCTATGGCTACACCTTC	CASSPTGEGYGYTF
NA	TRBV10-3	TRBJ2-7	once	TGTGCCATCAGTGAAAACCCGGCGGACTACGAGCAGTACTTC	CAISENPADYEQYF
NA	TRBV19	TRBJ1-6	NA	TGTGCCAGTAGTCCTTTAGGAGGGGTTTCACCCCTCCACTTT	CASSPLGGVSPLHF
TRBD2	TRBV14	TRBJ2-1	once	TGTGCCAGCAGCCAAGTGCGGGCTAGCGGGAGCGGCAATGAGCAGTTCTTC	CASSQVRASGSGNEQFF
NA	TRBV30	TRBJ2-7	NA	TGTGCCTGGAGGGCGGAACAGGGTTACGAGCAGTACTTC	CAWRAEQGYEQYF
NA	TRBV7-2	TRBJ1-3	once	TGTGCCAGCAGCTTAGCCCTAGGGACACTAGGAAACACCATATATTTT	CASSLALGTLGNTIYF
TRBD1	TRBV30	TRBJ1-1	NA	TGTGCCTGGGGGGACAGCTTAGATGCTTTCTTT	CAWGDSLDAFF
NA	TRBV5-5	TRBJ1-1	NA	TGTGCCAGCAGCCCCCACGCAAGGGGCCGCAACACTGAAGCTTTCTTT	CASSPHARGRNTEAFF
TRBD2	TRBV6-2/TRBV6-3	TRBJ2-1	once	TGTGCCAGCAGTCCCAGACTAGCGGGAGGTCGCGAGCAGTTCTTC	CASSPRLAGGREQFF
NA	TRBV5-1	TRBJ2-2	NA	TGCGCCAGCAGCCGTGTTGGGGGGGCGACCGGGGAGCTGTTTTTT	CASSRVGGATGELFF
NA	TRBV3-1/TRBV3-2	TRBJ1-3	few	TGTGCCAGCAGCCAGTTACAGGGTCCAGGAAACACCATATATTTT	CASSQLQGPGNTIYF
TRBD2	TRBV7-9	TRBJ2-1	NA	TGTGCCAGCAGCTTTTGGACTAGCGGGAGCTCCTACAATGAGCAGTTCTTC	CASSFWTSGSSYNEQFF
NA	TRBV29-1	TRBJ1-1	NA	TGCAGCGTTGAAAACATTGAAGCTTTCTTT	CSVENIEAFF
NA	TRBV6-5	TRBJ2-3	NA	TGTGCTAGCACCCGAGGCACAGATACGCAGTATTTT	CASTRGTDTQYF
NA	TRBV29-1	TRBJ2-1	NA	TGCAGCGTCGTAGGTCCGCGGCGGGGGCGGGCCCCTCCCTACAATGAGCAGTTCTTC	CSVVGPRRGRAPPYNEQFF
NA	TRBV28	TRBJ1-2	NA	TGTGCCAGCAAAGCCGAAAACTATGGCTACACCTTC	CASKAENYGYTF
TRBD1	TRBV7-2	TRBJ1-5	NA	TGTGCCAGCAGCTTAGCCGGCCGGGACAGCCATCAGCCCCAGCATTTT	CASSLAGRDSHQPQHF
NA	TRBV7-2	TRBJ1-5	NA	TGTGCCAGCAGCTTTTCAGGGCTCGAGGATCAGCCCCAGCATTTT	CASSFSGLEDQPQHF
NA	TRBV18	TRBJ1-1	NA	TGTGCCAGCTCCCCGCGAGGGAACACTGAAGCTTTCTTT	CASSPRGNTEAFF
TRBD1	TRBV6-2/TRBV6-3	TRBJ1-2	once	TGTGCCAGCAGTTACCCGGGACAGGGGAACTATGGCTACACCTTC	CASSYPGQGNYGYTF
TRBD2	TRBV9	TRBJ2-1	NA	TGTGCCAGCAGCGTAGGGGGGACTACCTACAATGAGCAGTTCTTC	CASSVGGTTYNEQFF
TRBD1	TRBV19	TRBJ1-6	NA	TGTGCCAGTAGTATTACGACAGGGGCGTCACCCCTCCACTTT	CASSITTGASPLHF
NA	TRBV20-1	TRBJ1-6	NA	TGCAGTGCTAGTCCTCCGCAGGGAAGGAATTCACCCCTCCACTTT	CSASPPQGRNSPLHF
TRBD1	TRBV4-2	TRBJ1-2	few	TGTGCCAGCAGCCAAGATCTCGCCGACAGGGGGTATGGCTACACCTTC	CASSQDLADRGYGYTF
NA	TRBV7-6	TRBJ1-2	NA	TGTGCCGTCGCAAGGGGTGCTGGCTACACCTTC	CAVARGAGYTF
TRBD2	TRBV27	TRBJ2-3	NA	TGTGCCAGCAGTGGGCGGAGGACTAGCGGGAGAGATACGCAGTATTTT	CASSGRRTSGRDTQYF
TRBD2	TRBV7-8	TRBJ2-5	NA	TGTGCCAGCAGCCCCTTCCGGACTAGCGGGAGGGCCTCGTACCAAGAGACCCAGTACTTC	CASSPFRTSGRASYQETQYF
TRBD2	TRBV6-5	TRBJ2-2	NA	TGTGCCAGCTCGGTCCTAGCGGGTGCCGGGGAGCTGTTTTTT	CASSVLAGAGELFF
TRBD1	TRBV19	TRBJ1-4	NA	TGTGCCAGTAGTCCGGGACAGGCTAATGAAAAACTGTTTTTT	CASSPGQANEKLFF
NA	TRBV6-6	TRBJ2-7	NA	TGTGCCAGCAGTCGTCCCGTGGACAGCCCGCTTCACTACGAGCAGTACTTC	CASSRPVDSPLHYEQYF
TRBD1	TRBV6-2/TRBV6-3	TRBJ1-6	NA	TGTGCCAGCAGCCGACGACAGGGGCGAGGCTCCTATAATTCACCCCTCCACTTT	CASSRRQGRGSYNSPLHF
TRBD1	TRBV5-5	TRBJ1-3	NA	TGTGCCAGCAGCTCGGGACAGGGCTACTCTGGAAACACCATATATTTT	CASSSGQGYSGNTIYF
NA	TRBV3-1/TRBV3-2	TRBJ2-5	NA	TGTGCCAGCAGCCCCGACTGGGTTTGGGAGACCCAGTACTTC	CASSPDWVWETQYF
TRBD1	TRBV28	TRBJ2-5	NA	TGTGCCAGCACTTCCCCCGGGACAGGGGTAGAGACCCAGTACTTC	CASTSPGTGVETQYF
TRBD1	TRBV30	TRBJ2-7	few	TGTGCCTGGAGTGTTACAGGGGGGATTGGCGAGCAGTACTTC	CAWSVTGGIGEQYF
TRBD2	TRBV7-2	TRBJ2-7	NA	TGTGCCAGCAGCCCTGAGCGGGGGATCTACGAGCAGTACTTC	CASSPERGIYEQYF
NA	TRBV19	TRBJ2-7	NA	TGTGCCAGTAGTTGGGACTCTAGAAGGGAGCAGTACTTC	CASSWDSRREQYF
NA	TRBV11-2	TRBJ2-3	NA	TGTGCCAGCAGCCCGAGGCGGGGCGAGTCAGATACGCAGTATTTT	CASSPRRGESDTQYF
TRBD2	TRBV3-1/TRBV3-2	TRBJ2-7	medium-sized	TGTGCCAGCAGTCCGGGACTAGAGGCCCGCTCCTACGAGCAGTACTTC	CASSPGLEARSYEQYF
NA	TRBV2	TRBJ2-2	once	TGTGCCAGCAGTGTATCGGGACTTCCCGGGGAGCTGTTTTTT	CASSVSGLPGELFF
NA	TRBV9	TRBJ1-1	NA	TGTGCCAGCAGCGTTGGGGGGGCCGAAACTGAAGCTTTCTTT	CASSVGGAETEAFF
NA	TRBV5-1	TRBJ1-5	NA	TGCGCCAGCAGCTTGGACAGTAGAAGCAATCAGCCCCAGCATTTT	CASSLDSRSNQPQHF
TRBD1	TRBV18	TRBJ1-4	NA	TGTGCCAGCTCACGGGACAGCGTCAGATCCAACGAAAAACTGTTTTTT	CASSRDSVRSNEKLFF
TRBD1	TRBV5-1	TRBJ1-3	once	TGCGCCACCTTCCTCGGACAGGCTTTTAGAAACACCATATATTTT	CATFLGQAFRNTIYF
TRBD1	TRBV7-8	TRBJ2-2	NA	TGTGCCAGCAGCCTGGACAGGGTGAAGTCCGGGGAGCTGTTTTTT	CASSLDRVKSGELFF
NA	TRBV5-8	TRBJ1-4	NA	TGTGCCAGCAGCTCTGGCCCAGGGAGGAGGGGAAATGAAAAACTGTTTTTT	CASSSGPGRRGNEKLFF
TRBD1	TRBV5-6	TRBJ1-2	NA	TGTGCCAGCAGCTCCACATTCCGGTACAGGGGGAGTTCTAGCTACACCTTC	CASSSTFRYRGSSSYTF
TRBD2	TRBV7-9	TRBJ2-1	NA	TGTGCCAGCGGGACGGGACTAGCGGTCAATGAGCAGTTCTTC	CASGTGLAVNEQFF
NA	TRBV7-2	TRBJ1-4	once	TGTGCCAGCAGCTTATACAGAACCAATGAAAAACTGTTTTTT	CASSLYRTNEKLFF
NA	TRBV5-6	TRBJ2-1	NA	TGTGCCAGCAGCTGGGGGAGGAAGGGCAATGAGCAGTTCTTC	CASSWGRKGNEQFF
NA	TRBV5-1	TRBJ2-1	NA	TGCGCCAGCAGCTTGGGGGGCGGGGCTCCCCTCTCCTACAATGAGCAGTTCTTC	CASSLGGGAPLSYNEQFF
TRBD1	TRBV7-2	TRBJ2-1	once	TGTGCCAGCAGCAAGTCGGGACAGGGGTTTCTTACGGGGCAGTTCTTC	CASSKSGQGFLTGQFF
TRBD2	TRBV7-9	TRBJ2-3	NA	TGTGCCAGCAGCTTAGGATCGGCGGGAGAAGGAGATACGCAGTATTTT	CASSLGSAGEGDTQYF
NA	TRBV19	TRBJ1-5	NA	TGTGCCAGTAGAGGGGGCAATCAGCCCCAGCATTTT	CASRGGNQPQHF